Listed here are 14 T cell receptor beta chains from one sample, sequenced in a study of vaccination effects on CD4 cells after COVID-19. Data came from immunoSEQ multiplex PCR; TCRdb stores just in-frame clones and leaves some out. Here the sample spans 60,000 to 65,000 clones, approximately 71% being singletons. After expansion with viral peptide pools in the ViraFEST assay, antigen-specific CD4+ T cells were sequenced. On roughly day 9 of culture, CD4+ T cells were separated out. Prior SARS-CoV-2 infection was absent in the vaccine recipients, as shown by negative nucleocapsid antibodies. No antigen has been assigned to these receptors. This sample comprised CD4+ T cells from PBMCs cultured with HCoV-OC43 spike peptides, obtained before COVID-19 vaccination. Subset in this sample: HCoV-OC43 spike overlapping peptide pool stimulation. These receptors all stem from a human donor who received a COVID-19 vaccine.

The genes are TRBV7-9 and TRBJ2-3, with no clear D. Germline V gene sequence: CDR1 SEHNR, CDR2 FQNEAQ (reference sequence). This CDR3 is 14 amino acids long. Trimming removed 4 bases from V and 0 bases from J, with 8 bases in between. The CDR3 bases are TGTGCCAGCAGCTCTGGACCAAGCACAGATACGCAGTATTTT. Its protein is CASSSGPSTDTQYF.

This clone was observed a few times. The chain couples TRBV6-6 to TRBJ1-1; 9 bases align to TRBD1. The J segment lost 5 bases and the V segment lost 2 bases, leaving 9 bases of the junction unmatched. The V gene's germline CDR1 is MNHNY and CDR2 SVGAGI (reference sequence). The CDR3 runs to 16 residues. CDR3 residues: CASSYPPGQGGTEAFF. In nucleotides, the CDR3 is TGTGCCAGCAGTTACCCCCCGGGACAGGGTGGGACTGAAGCTTTCTTT.

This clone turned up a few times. The CDR3 spells CATSDVVGLGKLFF. CDR3 DNA sequence: TGTGCCACCAGTGATGTTGTTGGGTTAGGGAAGCTGTTTTTT. This chain joins TRBV24-1 and TRBJ2-2; D unresolved. CDR3 length: 14 residues. From germline, CDR1 is KGHDR and CDR2 SFDVKD. Between the trimmed V and J ends, which lost 3 bases and 12 bases, there was a span of 16 bases.

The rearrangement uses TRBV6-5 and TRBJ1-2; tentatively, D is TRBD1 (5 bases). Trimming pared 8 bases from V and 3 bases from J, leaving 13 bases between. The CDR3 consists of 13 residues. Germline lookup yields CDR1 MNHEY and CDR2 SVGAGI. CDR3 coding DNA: TGTGCCAGCCGGAGAGCGGGGGACTATGGCTACACCTTC. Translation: CASRRAGDYGYTF.

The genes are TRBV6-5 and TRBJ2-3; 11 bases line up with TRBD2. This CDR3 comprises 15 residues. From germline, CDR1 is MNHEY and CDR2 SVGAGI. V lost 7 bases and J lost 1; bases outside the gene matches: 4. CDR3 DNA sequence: TGTGCCAGCACCCCGGGACTAGCGGGCACAGATACGCAGTATTTT. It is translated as CASTPGLAGTDTQYF.

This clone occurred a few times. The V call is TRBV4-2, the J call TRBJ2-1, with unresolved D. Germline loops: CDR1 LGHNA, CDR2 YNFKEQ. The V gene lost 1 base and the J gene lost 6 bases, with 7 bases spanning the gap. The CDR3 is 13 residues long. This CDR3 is CASSQVGANEQFF. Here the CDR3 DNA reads TGTGCCAGCAGCCAAGTAGGAGCCAATGAGCAGTTCTTC.

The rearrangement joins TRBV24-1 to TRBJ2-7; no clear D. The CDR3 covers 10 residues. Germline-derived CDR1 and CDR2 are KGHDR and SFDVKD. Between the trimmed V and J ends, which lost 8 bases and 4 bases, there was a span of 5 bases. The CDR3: CATIVYEQYV. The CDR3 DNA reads TGTGCCACCATAGTGTACGAGCAGTACGTC.

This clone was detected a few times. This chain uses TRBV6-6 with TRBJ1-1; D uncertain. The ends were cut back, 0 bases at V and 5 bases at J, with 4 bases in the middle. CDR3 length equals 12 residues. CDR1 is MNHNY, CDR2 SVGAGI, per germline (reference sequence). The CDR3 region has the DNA TGTGCCAGCAGTTACTCGAGAACTGAAGCTTTCTTT. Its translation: CASSYSRTEAFF.

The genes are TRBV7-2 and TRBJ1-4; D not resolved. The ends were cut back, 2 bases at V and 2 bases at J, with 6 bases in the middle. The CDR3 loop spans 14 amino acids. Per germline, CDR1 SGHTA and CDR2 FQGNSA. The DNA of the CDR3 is TGTGCCAGCAGCTTATATGGTACTAATGAAAAACTGTTTTTT. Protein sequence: CASSLYGTNEKLFF. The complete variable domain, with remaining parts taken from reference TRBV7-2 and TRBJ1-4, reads GAGVSQSPSNKVTEKGKDVELRCDPISGHTALYWYRQSLGQGLEFLIYFQGNSAPDKSGLPSDRFSAERTGGSVSTLTIQRTQQEDSAVYLCASSLYGTNEKLFFGSGTQLSVL.

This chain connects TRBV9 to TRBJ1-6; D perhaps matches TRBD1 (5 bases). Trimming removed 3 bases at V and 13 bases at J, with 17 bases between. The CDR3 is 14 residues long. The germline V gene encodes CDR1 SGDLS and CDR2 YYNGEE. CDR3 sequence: CASSAWGRRKPLHF. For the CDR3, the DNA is TGTGCCAGCAGCGCCTGGGGACGGAGAAAGCCCCTCCACTTT. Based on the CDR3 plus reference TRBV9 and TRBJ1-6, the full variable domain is DSGVTQTPKHLITATGQRVTLRCSPRSGDLSVYWYQQSLDQGLQFLIQYYNGEERAKGNILERFSAQQFPDLHSELNLSSLELGDSALYFCASSAWGRRKPLHFGNGTRLTVT.

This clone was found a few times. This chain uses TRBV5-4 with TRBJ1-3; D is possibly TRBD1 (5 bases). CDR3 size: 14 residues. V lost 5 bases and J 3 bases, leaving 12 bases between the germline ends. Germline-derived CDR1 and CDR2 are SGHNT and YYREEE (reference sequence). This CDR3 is CASRPLGVGNTIYF. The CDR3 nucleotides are TGTGCCAGCAGGCCTCTGGGGGTTGGAAACACCATATATTTT.

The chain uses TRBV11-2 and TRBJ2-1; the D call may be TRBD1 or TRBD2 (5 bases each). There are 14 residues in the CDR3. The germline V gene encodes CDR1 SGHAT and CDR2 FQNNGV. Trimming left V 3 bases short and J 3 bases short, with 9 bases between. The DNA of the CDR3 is TGTGCCAGCAGCTTGACAGCGGACTACAATGAGCAGTTCTTC. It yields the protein CASSLTADYNEQFF.

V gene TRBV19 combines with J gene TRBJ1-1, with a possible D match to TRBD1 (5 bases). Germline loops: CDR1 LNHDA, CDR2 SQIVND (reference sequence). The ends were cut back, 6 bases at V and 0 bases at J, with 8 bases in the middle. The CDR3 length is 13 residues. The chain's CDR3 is CASRGQLNTEAFF. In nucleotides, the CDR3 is TGTGCCAGTAGGGGGCAGTTGAACACTGAAGCTTTCTTT.

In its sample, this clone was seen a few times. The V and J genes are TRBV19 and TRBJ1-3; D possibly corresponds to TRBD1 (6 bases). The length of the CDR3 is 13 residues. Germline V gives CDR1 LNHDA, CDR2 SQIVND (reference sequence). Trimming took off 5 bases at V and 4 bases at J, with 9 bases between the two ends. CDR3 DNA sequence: TGTGCCAGTAGTGGCGGGGGCGGAAACACCATATATTTT. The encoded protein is CASSGGGGNTIYF.